Sequencing of this T cell receptor beta chain was carried out in a study of monozygotic twins with inflammatory bowel disease. This CDR3 is built from 12 residues. CDR1 is SGHRS, CDR2 YFSETQ, per germline. TCRdb reworked the 5' RACE reads into one entry per CDR3 protein, no DNA. The sample totals around 410,000 distinct CDR3 sequences. Material for sequencing was blood. The chain employs TRBV5-1 and TRBJ2-5; TCRdb names TRBD2, which stays unverified in the absence of DNA. The clonotype was recovered from a human donor with ulcerative colitis or Crohn's disease, or a healthy co-twin of an affected twin (not recorded which). CDR3 protein: CASRQTKETQYF.